This T cell receptor beta chain stems from a study of PD-L1 blockade in urothelial cancer (dated by TCRdb to about 2017). Background for the entire study: Every patient began therapy in about 2014 and was given atezolizumab 1,200 mg intravenously every 3 weeks. About 85% of the 29 patients were identified as males with urothelial cancer of bladder origin, and a prior smoking history was reported by 18 of 29 patients. Patients had an ECOG performance status of 0 or 1 and had received between 0 and 3 prior chemotherapy regimens. Blood samples were analyzed at two time points: 3 weeks after treatment start (second dose) and 6 weeks after treatment start. Blood samples gave median yields of roughly 150,000 T cells and over 80,000 unique TCRs, along with a median clonality of 0.080. The study, an exploratory multi-omic analysis, examined somatic, immune and clinical correlates of response to PD-L1 blockade with atezolizumab in urothelial cancer. Pretreatment tumor samples, along with matched peripheral blood serially collected before and after atezolizumab treatment, were subjected to TCR sequencing. Durable clinical benefit meant progression-free survival longer than 6 months, and TCR features were also tested against progression-free and overall survival. In the same patients who had TCR sequencing, pretreatment tumors also underwent whole exome sequencing and RNA sequencing. Under ten patients reached durable clinical benefit, while about 19 patients did not. Pretreatment blood TCR-seq was available for fewer than 30 patients, at least one posttreatment blood collection was obtained for about 24 patients, and tumor TCR-seq was available for about 24 patients. Overall results and qualifications from the work: Improved progression-free and overall survival was associated with having pretreatment peripheral blood TCR clonality below the median. Patients with durable benefit showed greater expansion of tumor-associated TCR clones in peripheral blood 3 weeks after starting treatment (n of about 22, p = 0.022). Because the sample size was small (n ≈ 30) and many exploratory analyses were performed, the results are intended to be hypothesis-generating.

Trimming takes 4 bases off V and 3 bases off J; junction bases not matched to a gene: 3. CDR1 SGHRS and CDR2 YFSETQ were looked up in the germline V gene. From cysteine to phenylalanine, the CDR3 is 15 amino acids long. Here the CDR3 DNA is all that survives: 45 bases in frame from base 1. The intended sense of this specimen's time point label: pretreatment peripheral blood. The cohort included 29 patients with locally advanced or metastatic urothelial carcinoma who were treated at Memorial Sloan Kettering on a trial protocol. Peripheral blood mononuclear cells were collected pretreatment and during treatment, at between 1 and 8 total time points per patient. The Qiagen DNeasy Blood extraction kit was used to purify genomic DNA from total PBMCs and tumor samples. PBMCs were collected pretreatment and during treatment, and were isolated and stored as previously described. Each PCR received spiked-in synthetic TCR analog templates so that absolute template abundance could be estimated from read counts. TCRbeta CDR3 regions were amplified from genomic DNA with bias-controlled V and J gene primers using the immunoSEQ assay. Sequencing of rearranged TCRbeta segments was done at approximately 20X coverage. As for the original processing: Clustering was used to correct sequencing errors, and CDR3s were annotated against IMGT so that V, D and J genes could be assigned. Downstream analyses used only productive TCRbeta rearrangements, leaving out any out-of-frame or stop-codon sequences. Clonality was computed as one minus Shannon entropy normalized by the log of the number of unique productive sequences. Clones differing between time points or between blood and tumor were identified by Fisher's exact test with Benjamini-Hochberg correction at adjusted p below 0.01. Drawn from immuneACCESS, this table holds only the in-frame rearrangements with V and J called that TCRdb kept. Clones are partly lost; checked studies trace under half to an unresolved V gene and leave the rest unexplained. That table is the source of V, J and clone size, and D and trimming were worked out from the DNA. This sample lists some 66,000 clones; around 88% were detected once. The top ten clones comprise about 15% of the sample.

As for this clone: Which antigen it targets is not known. No clone much larger than this one lies a single base away; base qualities are absent.

Sequenced material: PBMCs, taken around atezolizumab (anti-PD-L1) treatment. The V and J genes are TRBV5-1 and TRBJ2-1, with 11 bases matching TRBD1. The receptor's source is a man aged 55-75 years with urothelial cancer. The DNA sequence follows: TGCGCCAGCAGCGAAGGGACAGGGGGCTACAATGAGCAGTTCTTC. This encodes CASSEGTGGYNEQFF.